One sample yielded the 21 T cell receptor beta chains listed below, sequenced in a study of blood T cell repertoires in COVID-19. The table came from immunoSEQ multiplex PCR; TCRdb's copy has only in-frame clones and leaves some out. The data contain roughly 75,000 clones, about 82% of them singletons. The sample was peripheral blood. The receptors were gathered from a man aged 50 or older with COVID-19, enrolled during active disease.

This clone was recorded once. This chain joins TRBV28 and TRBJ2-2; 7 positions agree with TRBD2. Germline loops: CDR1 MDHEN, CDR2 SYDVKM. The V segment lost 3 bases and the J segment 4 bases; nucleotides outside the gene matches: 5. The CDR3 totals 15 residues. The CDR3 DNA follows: TGTGCCAGCAGTTTGGCGGGAGTGAGCACCGGGGAGCTGTTTTTT. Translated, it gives CASSLAGVSTGELFF.

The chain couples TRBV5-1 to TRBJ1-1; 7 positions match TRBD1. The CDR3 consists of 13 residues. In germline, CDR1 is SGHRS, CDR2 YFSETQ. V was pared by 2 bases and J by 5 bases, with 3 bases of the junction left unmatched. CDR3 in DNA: TGCGCCAGCAGCTTACAGGGGAGGACTGAAGCTTTCTTT. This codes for CASSLQGRTEAFF.

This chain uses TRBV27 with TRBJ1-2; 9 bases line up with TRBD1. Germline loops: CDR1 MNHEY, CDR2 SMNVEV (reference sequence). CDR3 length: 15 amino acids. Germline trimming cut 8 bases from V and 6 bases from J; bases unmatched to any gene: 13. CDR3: CASRLRDRDVDGYTF. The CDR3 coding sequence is TGTGCCAGCCGCTTACGGGACAGGGATGTGGATGGCTACACCTTC.

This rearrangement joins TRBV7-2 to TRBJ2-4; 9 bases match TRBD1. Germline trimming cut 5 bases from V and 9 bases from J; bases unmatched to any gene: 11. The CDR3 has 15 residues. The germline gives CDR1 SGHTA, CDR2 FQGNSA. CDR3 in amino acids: CASSPPGQGFGIQYF. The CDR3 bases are TGTGCCAGCAGCCCACCGGGACAGGGATTCGGCATTCAGTACTTC. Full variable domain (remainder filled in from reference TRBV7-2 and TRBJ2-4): GAGVSQSPSNKVTEKGKDVELRCDPISGHTALYWYRQSLGQGLEFLIYFQGNSAPDKSGLPSDRFSAERTGGSVSTLTIQRTQQEDSAVYLCASSPPGQGFGIQYFGAGTRLSVL.

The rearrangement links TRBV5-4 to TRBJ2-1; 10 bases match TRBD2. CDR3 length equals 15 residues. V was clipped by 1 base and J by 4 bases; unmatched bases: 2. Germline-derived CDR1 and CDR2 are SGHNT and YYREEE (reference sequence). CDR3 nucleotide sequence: TGTGCCAGCAGCTTGACTAGCGGGGTTTACAATGAGCAGTTCTTC. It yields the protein CASSLTSGVYNEQFF.

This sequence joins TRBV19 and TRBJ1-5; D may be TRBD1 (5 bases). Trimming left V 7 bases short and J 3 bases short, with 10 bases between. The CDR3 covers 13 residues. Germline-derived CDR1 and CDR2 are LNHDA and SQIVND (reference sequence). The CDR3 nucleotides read TGTGCCAGTAAAGCAGGGCCCAATCAGCCCCAGCATTTT. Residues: CASKAGPNQPQHF.

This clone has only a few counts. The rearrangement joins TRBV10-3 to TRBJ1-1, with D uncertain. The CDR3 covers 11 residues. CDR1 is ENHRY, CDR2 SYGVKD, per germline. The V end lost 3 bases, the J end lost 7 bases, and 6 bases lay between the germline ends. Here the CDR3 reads CAISDGGEAFF. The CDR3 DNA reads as TGTGCCATCAGTGATGGCGGTGAAGCTTTCTTT.

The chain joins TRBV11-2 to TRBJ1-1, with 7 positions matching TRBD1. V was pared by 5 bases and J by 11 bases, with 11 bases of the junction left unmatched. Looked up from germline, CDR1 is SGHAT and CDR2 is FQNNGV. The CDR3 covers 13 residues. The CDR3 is CASSTRQGLGAFF. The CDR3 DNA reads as TGTGCCAGCAGCACCCGACAGGGATTAGGGGCTTTCTTT.

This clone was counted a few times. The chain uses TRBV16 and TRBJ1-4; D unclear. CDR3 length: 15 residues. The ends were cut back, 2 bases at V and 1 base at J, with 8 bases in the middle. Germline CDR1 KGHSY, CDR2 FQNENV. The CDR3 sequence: CASSQNGGTNEKLFF. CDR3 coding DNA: TGTGCCAGCAGCCAAAACGGTGGAACTAATGAAAAACTGTTTTTT.

CDR3 region: CASSLLGGSTDTQYF. Written as DNA, the CDR3 is TGTGCCAGCAGCCTACTAGGTGGGAGCACAGATACGCAGTATTTT. J is TRBJ2-3 and V is TRBV7-9, with D possibly being TRBD2 (5 bases). Germline V gives CDR1 SEHNR, CDR2 FQNEAQ (reference sequence). V was clipped by 5 bases and J by 0 bases, with 12 bases between them. This CDR3 spans 15 amino acids.

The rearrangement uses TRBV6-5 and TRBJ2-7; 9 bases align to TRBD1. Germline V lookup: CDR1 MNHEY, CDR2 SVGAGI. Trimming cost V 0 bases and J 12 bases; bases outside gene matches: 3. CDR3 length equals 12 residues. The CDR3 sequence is CASSYSDRGLYF. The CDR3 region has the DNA TGTGCCAGCAGTTACTCGGACAGGGGATTGTACTTC.

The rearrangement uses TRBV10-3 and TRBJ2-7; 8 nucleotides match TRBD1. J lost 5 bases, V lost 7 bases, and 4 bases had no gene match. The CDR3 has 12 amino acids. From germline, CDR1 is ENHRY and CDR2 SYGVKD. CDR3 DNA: TGTGCCATCAAGGGACAGGCCGACGAGCAGTACTTC. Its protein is CAIKGQADEQYF.

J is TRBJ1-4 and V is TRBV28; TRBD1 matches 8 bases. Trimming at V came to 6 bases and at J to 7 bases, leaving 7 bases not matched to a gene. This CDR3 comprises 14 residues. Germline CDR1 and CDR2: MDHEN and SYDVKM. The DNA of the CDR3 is TGTGCCAGCAGAGCGACAGGGGCCGGTGAAAAACTGTTTTTT. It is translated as CASRATGAGEKLFF. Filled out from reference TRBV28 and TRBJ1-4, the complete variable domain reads DVKVTQSSRYLVKRTGEKVFLECVQDMDHENMFWYRQDPGLGLRLIYFSYDVKMKEKGDIPEGYSVSREKKERFSLILESASTNQTSMYLCASRATGAGEKLFFGSGTQLSVL.

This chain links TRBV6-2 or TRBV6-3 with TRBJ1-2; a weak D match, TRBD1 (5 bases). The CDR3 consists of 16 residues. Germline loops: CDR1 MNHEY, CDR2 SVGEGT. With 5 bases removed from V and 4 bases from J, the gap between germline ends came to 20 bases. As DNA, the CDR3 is TGTGCCAGCAGTGATCTGGCTCCCCGGGGGTTCTATGGCTACACCTTC. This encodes CASSDLAPRGFYGYTF.

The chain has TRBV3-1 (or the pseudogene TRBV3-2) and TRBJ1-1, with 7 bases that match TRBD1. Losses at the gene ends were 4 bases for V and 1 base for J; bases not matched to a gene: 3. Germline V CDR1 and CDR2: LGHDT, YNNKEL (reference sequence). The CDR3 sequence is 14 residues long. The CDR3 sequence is CASSLGTENTEAFF. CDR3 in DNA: TGTGCCAGCAGCCTGGGGACAGAGAACACTGAAGCTTTCTTT.

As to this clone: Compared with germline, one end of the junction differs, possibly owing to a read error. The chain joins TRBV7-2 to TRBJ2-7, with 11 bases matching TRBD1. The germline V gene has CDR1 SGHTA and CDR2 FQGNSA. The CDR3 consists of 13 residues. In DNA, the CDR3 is TGTGCCAGCAGCTTAGATTTAGGGACAGGGGGTCACTTC. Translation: CASSLDLGTGGHF.

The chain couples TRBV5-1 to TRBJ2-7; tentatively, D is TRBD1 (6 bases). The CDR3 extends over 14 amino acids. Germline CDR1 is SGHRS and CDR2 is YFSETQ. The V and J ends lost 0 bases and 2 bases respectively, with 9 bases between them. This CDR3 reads CASSLAGQPYEQYF. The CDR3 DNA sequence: TGCGCCAGCAGCTTGGCCGGACAGCCCTACGAGCAGTACTTC.

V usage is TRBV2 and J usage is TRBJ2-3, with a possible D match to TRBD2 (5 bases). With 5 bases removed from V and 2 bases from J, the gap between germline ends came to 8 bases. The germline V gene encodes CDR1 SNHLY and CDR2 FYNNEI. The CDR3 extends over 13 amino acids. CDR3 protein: CASSLRDTDTQYF. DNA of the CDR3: TGTGCCAGCAGTCTGAGGGACACAGATACGCAGTATTTT.

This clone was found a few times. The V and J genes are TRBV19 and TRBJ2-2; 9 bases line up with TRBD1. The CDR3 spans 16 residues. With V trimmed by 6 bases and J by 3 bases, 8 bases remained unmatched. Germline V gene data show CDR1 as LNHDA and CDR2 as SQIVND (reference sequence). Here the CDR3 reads CASRPTGGWDTGELFF. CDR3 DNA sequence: TGTGCCAGTAGGCCAACAGGGGGCTGGGACACCGGGGAGCTGTTTTTT.

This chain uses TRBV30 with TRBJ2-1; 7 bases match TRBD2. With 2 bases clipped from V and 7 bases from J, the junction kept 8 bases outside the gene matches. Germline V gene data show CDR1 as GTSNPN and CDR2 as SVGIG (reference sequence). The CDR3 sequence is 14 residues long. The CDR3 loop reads CAWSFGSGFNEQFF. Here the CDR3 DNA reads TGTGCCTGGAGTTTTGGTAGCGGGTTTAATGAGCAGTTCTTC.

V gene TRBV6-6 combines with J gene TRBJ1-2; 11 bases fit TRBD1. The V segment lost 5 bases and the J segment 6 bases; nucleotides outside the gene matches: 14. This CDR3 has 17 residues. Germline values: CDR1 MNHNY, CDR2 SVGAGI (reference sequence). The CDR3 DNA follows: TGTGCCAGCAGTCTCCTAGCGACCCGGGGACAGGGGGATGGCTACACCTTC. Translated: CASSLLATRGQGDGYTF.